These T cell receptor beta chains were read from a single sample in a study of shared clonotypes between healthy human individuals. Assay: immunoSEQ multiplex PCR; the TCRdb copy retains only in-frame clones and omits some. The data contain over a million clones, 95% to 97% of them singletons. The sequencing input was naive CD4+ T cells sorted from blood. The receptors here all came from a man aged 30-40 years in good health. CDR3s include the opening cysteine and the closing phenylalanine or tryptophan. Fields, in order: clone size, V gene, D gene, J gene, CDR3 protein, CDR3 DNA. A D gene is named only where the DNA matches it firmly. Clone size appears in some rows only: once, few, many, or a class for an expanded clone.

>-|TRBV18|TRBD1|TRBJ2-6
CASSPLGQGSWGANVLTF
TGTGCCAGCTCACCTTTGGGACAGGGTTCGTGGGGGGCCAACGTCCTGACTTTC
>-|TRBV9|-|TRBJ2-3
CASSATRGRPHTDTQYF
TGTGCCAGCAGCGCCACAAGAGGGAGACCTCACACAGATACGCAGTATTTT
>once|TRBV5-1|-|TRBJ2-5
CASSLGVGMETQYF
TGCGCCAGCAGCTTGGGAGTGGGGATGGAGACCCAGTACTTC
>-|TRBV14|-|TRBJ1-1
CASSHDATEAFF
TGTGCCAGCAGCCATGACGCCACTGAAGCTTTCTTT
>-|TRBV11-3|-|TRBJ2-7
CASSPLALGVSYEQYF
TGTGCCAGCAGCCCACTAGCCTTAGGGGTCTCCTACGAGCAGTACTTC
>-|TRBV11-3|-|TRBJ2-3
CASSFSSLSTDTQYF
TGTGCCAGCAGCTTTTCCTCACTTAGCACAGATACGCAGTATTTT
>-|TRBV5-4|TRBD2|TRBJ2-1
CASSPGLAAAYNEQFF
TGTGCCAGCAGCCCGGGACTAGCGGCGGCCTACAATGAGCAGTTCTTC
>-|TRBV23-1|-|TRBJ2-7
CASILGYEQYF
TGCGCCAGCATCCTAGGGTACGAGCAGTACTTC
>-|TRBV7-6|TRBD2|TRBJ2-3
CASSLWTSGILNTDTQYF
TGTGCCAGCAGCCTCTGGACTAGCGGGATCCTAAACACAGATACGCAGTATTTT
>once|TRBV28|-|TRBJ2-7
CASSTSGRTYEQYF
TGTGCCAGCAGTACCTCGGGACGGACCTACGAGCAGTACTTC
>-|TRBV5-6|TRBD2|TRBJ2-1
CASSTGLAAEEQFF
TGTGCCAGCAGCACCGGACTAGCGGCAGAAGAGCAGTTCTTC
>-|TRBV28|-|TRBJ1-4
CASSLATNEKLFF
TGTGCCAGTAGTTTGGCAACTAATGAAAAACTGTTTTTT
>-|TRBV6-1|-|TRBJ2-5
CASSVHREVETQYF
TGTGCCAGCAGTGTTCACAGGGAGGTGGAGACCCAGTACTTC
>-|TRBV19|-|TRBJ1-5
CASSIGGLGNQPQHF
TGTGCCAGTAGTATCGGGGGGCTGGGCAATCAGCCCCAGCATTTT
>-|TRBV27|TRBD2|TRBJ2-3
CASSFDRRGTSTDTQYF
TGTGCCAGCAGTTTTGACCGGCGGGGGACTAGCACAGATACGCAGTATTTT
>-|TRBV11-2|-|TRBJ1-2
CASSPGVGYGYTF
TGTGCCAGCAGCCCCGGCGTGGGCTATGGCTACACCTTC
>-|TRBV18|-|TRBJ2-1
CASSPAYEQFF
TGTGCCAGTTCACCGGCGTATGAGCAGTTCTTC
>-|TRBV15|-|TRBJ1-1
CATSRDLESGAFF
TGTGCCACCAGCAGAGATCTGGAAAGCGGAGCTTTCTTT
>-|TRBV5-5|-|TRBJ1-4
CASSLIFGEKLFF
TGTGCCAGCAGCTTAATCTTTGGAGAAAAACTGTTTTTT
>-|TRBV30|-|TRBJ2-5
CAWSGAPRGETQYF
TGTGCCTGGAGTGGGGCCCCGAGGGGAGAGACCCAGTACTTC
>-|TRBV18|TRBD1|TRBJ1-1
CASSPLAGGDVMNTEAFF
TGTGCCAGCTCACCACTGGCAGGGGGCGACGTCATGAACACTGAAGCTTTCTTT
>-|TRBV29-1|TRBD1|TRBJ2-7
CSVNRGFEAYEQYF
TGCAGCGTCAACAGGGGGTTCGAGGCCTACGAGCAGTACTTC
>-|TRBV5-1|TRBD2|TRBJ2-3
CASSLGLADSTDTQYF
TGCGCCAGCAGCTTGGGTCTAGCGGATAGCACAGATACGCAGTATTTT
>once|TRBV27|TRBD1|TRBJ2-3
CASSLQGTSTDTQYF
TGTGCCAGCAGCCTACAGGGGACCAGCACAGATACGCAGTATTTT
>once|TRBV28|-|TRBJ1-5
CASSYRAGNQPQHF
TGTGCCAGCAGTTACAGGGCCGGCAATCAGCCCCAGCATTTT
>-|TRBV10-3|TRBD1|TRBJ2-6
CAISPDRAGANVLTF
TGTGCCATCAGCCCCGACAGGGCTGGGGCCAACGTCCTGACTTTC
>-|TRBV7-2|TRBD2|TRBJ2-1
CASSLRTSGRTNEQFF
TGTGCCAGCAGCCTTCGGACTAGCGGGAGGACCAATGAGCAGTTCTTC
>-|TRBV5-1|TRBD2|TRBJ2-3
CASAQMAGEADTQYF
TGCGCCAGCGCCCAAATGGCGGGAGAGGCAGATACGCAGTATTTT
>once|TRBV9|-|TRBJ2-1
CASSVRGSSAYNEQFF
TGTGCCAGCAGCGTAAGGGGTTCGTCGGCCTACAATGAGCAGTTCTTC
>-|TRBV9|TRBD1|TRBJ2-7
CASSVGQGAYEQYF
TGTGCCAGCAGCGTCGGTCAGGGGGCTTACGAGCAGTACTTC
>-|TRBV27|-|TRBJ2-6
CASTQQGSGANVLTF
TGTGCCAGCACCCAACAGGGATCTGGGGCCAACGTCCTGACTTTC
>-|TRBV2|-|TRBJ1-2
CASSVLGKGGYTF
TGTGCCAGCAGTGTTTTGGGTAAAGGCGGCTACACCTTC
>-|TRBV4-2|-|TRBJ2-2
CASSQSVQLNTGELFF
TGTGCCAGCAGCCAGTCGGTGCAGCTGAACACCGGGGAGCTGTTTTTT
>-|TRBV7-9|-|TRBJ2-6
CASSLIRSGANVLTF
TGTGCCAGCAGCTTGATCCGCTCTGGGGCCAACGTCCTGACTTTC
>-|TRBV5-1|-|TRBJ2-1
CASSLRRNSYNEQFF
TGCGCCAGCAGCTTAAGGCGGAACTCCTACAATGAGCAGTTCTTC
>-|TRBV18|-|TRBJ2-7
CASSPPDRSGNYEQYF
TGTGCCAGCTCACCACCGGATAGAAGCGGCAACTACGAGCAGTACTTC
>-|TRBV7-9|TRBD2|TRBJ2-7
CASSLGTSGVGYEQYF
TGTGCCAGCAGCTTAGGAACAAGCGGGGTGGGCTACGAGCAGTACTTC
>-|TRBV5-1|-|TRBJ2-5
CASSLGLGETQYF
TGCGCCAGCAGCTTGGGGCTTGGGGAGACCCAGTACTTC
>-|TRBV29-1|TRBD1|TRBJ2-3
CSHRDRENTDTQYF
TGCAGCCACCGGGACAGGGAGAACACAGATACGCAGTATTTT
>-|TRBV5-8|-|TRBJ1-1
CASSLMMGNTEAFF
TGTGCCAGCAGCTTGATGATGGGGAACACTGAAGCTTTCTTT
>-|TRBV5-4|-|TRBJ2-1
CASSSKTSAANEQFF
TGTGCCAGCAGCTCAAAAACAAGCGCGGCCAATGAGCAGTTCTTC
>-|TRBV7-9|-|TRBJ1-4
CASSLDSRAEKLFF
TGTGCCAGCAGCTTAGATTCCAGGGCTGAAAAACTGTTTTTT
>-|TRBV28|TRBD1|TRBJ1-4
CASSSTGLGEKLFF
TGTGCCAGCAGTTCGACAGGGTTGGGAGAAAAACTGTTTTTT